This T cell receptor (beta chain) was identified in a study of technical replicates of blood from a handful of donors. Germline V CDR1 and CDR2: ENHRY, SYGVKD. Germline trimming cut 0 bases from V and 4 bases from J; bases unmatched to any gene: 9. The CDR3 sequence is 18 residues long. TCRdb's table, derived via immunoSEQ multiplex PCR, lists solely in-frame clones and lacks some. The table has 60,000 to 90,000 clones, nearly 98% seen once. The receptor's source is a human donor in good health. The chain recombines TRBV10-3 with TRBJ2-1, with TRBD2 identical over 10 bases. The sample was T cells isolated from PBMCs. CDR3 sequence: CAISESSGLAVKYNEQFF. The CDR3 nucleotides read TGTGCCATCAGTGAGTCGTCCGGACTAGCGGTAAAGTACAATGAGCAGTTCTTC.